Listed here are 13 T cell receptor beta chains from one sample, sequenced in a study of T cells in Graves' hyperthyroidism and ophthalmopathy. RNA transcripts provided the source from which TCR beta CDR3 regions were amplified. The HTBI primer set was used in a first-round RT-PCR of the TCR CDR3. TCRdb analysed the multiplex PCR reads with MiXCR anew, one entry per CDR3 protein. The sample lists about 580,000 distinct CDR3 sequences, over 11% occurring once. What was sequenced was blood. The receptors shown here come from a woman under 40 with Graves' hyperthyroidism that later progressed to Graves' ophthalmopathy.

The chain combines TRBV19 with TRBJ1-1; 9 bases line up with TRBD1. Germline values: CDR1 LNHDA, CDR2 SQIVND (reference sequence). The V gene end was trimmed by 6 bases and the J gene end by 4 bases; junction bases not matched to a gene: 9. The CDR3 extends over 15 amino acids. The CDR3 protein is CASRGGQGIGTEAFF. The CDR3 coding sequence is TGTGCCAGTAGGGGAGGACAGGGGATCGGCACTGAAGCTTTCTTT. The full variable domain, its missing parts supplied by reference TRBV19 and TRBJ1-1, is DGGITQSPKYLFRKEGQNVTLSCEQNLNHDAMYWYRQDPGQGLRLIYYSQIVNDFQKGDIAEGYSVSREKKESFPLTVTSAQKNPTAFYLCASRGGQGIGTEAFFGQGTRLTVV.

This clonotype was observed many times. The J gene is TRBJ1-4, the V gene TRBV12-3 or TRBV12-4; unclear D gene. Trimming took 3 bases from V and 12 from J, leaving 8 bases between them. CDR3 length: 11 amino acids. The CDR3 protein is CASSFGSELFF. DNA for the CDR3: TGTGCCAGCAGTTTCGGGTCGGAACTGTTTTTT.

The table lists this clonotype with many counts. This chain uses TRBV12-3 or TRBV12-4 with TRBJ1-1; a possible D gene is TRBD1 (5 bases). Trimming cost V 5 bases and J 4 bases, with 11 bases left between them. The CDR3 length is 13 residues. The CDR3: CASSVQEATEAFF. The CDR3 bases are TGTGCCAGCAGTGTACAGGAGGCCACTGAAGCTTTCTTT.

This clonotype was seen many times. This CDR3 reads CASSQDRAQNTEAFF. The CDR3 DNA sequence: TGTGCCAGCAGCCAAGATAGGGCCCAGAACACTGAAGCTTTCTTT. The rearrangement uses TRBV3-1 and TRBJ1-1; D not resolved. V lost 0 bases and J 1 base, leaving 9 bases between the germline ends. The CDR3 is 15 residues long. CDR1 is LGHDT and CDR2 is YNNKEL in the germline V gene (reference sequence).

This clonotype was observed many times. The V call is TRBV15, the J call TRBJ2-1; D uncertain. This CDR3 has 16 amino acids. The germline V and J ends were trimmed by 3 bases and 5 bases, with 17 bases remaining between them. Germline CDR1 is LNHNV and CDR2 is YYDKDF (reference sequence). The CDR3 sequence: CATSRARDPPHNEQFF. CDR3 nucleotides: TGTGCCACCAGCAGGGCGAGAGACCCGCCCCACAATGAGCAGTTCTTC. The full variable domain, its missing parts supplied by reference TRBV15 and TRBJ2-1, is DAMVIQNPRYQVTQFGKPVTLSCSQTLNHNVMYWYQQKSSQAPKLLFHYYDKDFNNEADTPDNFQSRRPNTSFCFLDIRSPGLGDTAMYLCATSRARDPPHNEQFFGPGTRLTVL.

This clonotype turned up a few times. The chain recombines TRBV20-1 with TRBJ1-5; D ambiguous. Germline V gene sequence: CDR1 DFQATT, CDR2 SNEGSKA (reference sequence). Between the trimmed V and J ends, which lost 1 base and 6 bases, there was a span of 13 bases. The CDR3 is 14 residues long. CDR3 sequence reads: CSARVSTGGQPQHF. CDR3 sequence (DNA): TGCAGTGCTAGAGTGTCGACCGGCGGTCAGCCCCAGCATTTT.

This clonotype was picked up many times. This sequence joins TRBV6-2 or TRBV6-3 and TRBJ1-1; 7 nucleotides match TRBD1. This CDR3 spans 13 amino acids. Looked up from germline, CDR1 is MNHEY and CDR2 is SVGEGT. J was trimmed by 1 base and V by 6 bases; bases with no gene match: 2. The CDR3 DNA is TGTGCCAGCAGAGGGACAGAGAACACTGAAGCTTTCTTT. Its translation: CASRGTENTEAFF.

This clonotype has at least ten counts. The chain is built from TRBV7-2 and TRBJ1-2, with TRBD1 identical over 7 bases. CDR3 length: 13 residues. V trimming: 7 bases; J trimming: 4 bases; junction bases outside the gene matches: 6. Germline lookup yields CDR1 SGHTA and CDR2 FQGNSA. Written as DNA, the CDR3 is TGTGCCAGCAACGAACAGGGGATCTATGGCTACACCTTC. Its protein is CASNEQGIYGYTF.

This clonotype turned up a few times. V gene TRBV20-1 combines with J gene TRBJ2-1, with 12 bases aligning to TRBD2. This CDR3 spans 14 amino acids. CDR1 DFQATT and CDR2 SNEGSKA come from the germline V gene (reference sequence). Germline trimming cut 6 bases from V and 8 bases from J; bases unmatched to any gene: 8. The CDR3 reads CSAQTSGRIDEQFF. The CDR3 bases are TGCAGTGCACAAACTAGCGGGAGGATCGATGAGCAGTTCTTC.

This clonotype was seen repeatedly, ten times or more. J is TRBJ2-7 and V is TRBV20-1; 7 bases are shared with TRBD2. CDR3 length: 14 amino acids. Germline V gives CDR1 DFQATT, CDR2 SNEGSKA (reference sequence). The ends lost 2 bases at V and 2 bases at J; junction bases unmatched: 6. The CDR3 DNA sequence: TGCAGTGCTAGAAGTCTTGGGACTACCTACGAGCAGTACTTC. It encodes CSARSLGTTYEQYF.

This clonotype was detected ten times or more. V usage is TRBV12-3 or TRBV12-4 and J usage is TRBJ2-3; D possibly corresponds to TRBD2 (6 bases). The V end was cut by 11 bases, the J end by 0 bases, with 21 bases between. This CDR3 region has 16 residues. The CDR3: CAGNPTSISSTDTQYF. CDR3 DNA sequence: TGTGCCGGCAATCCCACTAGCATCTCTAGCACAGATACGCAGTATTTT.

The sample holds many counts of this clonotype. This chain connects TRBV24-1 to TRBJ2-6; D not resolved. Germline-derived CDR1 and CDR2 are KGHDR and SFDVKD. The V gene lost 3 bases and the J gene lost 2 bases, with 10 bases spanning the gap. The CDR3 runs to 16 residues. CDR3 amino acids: CATSDPGLTGANVLTF. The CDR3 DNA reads TGTGCCACCAGTGATCCGGGCCTTACTGGGGCCAACGTCCTGACTTTC.

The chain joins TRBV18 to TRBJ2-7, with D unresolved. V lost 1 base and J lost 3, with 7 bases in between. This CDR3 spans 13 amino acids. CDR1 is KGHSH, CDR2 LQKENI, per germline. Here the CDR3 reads CASSPHMIYEQYF. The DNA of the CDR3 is TGTGCCAGCTCACCACACATGATCTACGAGCAGTACTTC.